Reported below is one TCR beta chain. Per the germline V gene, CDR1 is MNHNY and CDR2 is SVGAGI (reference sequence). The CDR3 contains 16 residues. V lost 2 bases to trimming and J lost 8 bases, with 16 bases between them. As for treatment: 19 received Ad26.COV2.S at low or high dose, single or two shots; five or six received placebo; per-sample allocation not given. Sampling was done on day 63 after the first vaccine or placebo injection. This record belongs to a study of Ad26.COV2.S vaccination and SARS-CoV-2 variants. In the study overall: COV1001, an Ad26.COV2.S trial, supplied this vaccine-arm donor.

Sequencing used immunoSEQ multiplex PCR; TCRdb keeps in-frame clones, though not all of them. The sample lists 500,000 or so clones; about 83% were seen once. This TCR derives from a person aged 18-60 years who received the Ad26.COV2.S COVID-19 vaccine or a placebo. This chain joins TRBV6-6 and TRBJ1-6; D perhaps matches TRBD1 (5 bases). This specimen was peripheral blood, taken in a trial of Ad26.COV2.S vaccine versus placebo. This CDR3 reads CASSYLSAGWDSPLHF. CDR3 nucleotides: TGTGCCAGCAGTTACCTTTCGGCAGGGTGGGATTCACCCCTCCACTTT.